The 30 T cell receptor beta chains in this list originate from one sample, sequenced in a study of blood T cell repertoires in COVID-19. TCRdb's copy holds only in-frame clones and misses some; the assay was immunoSEQ multiplex PCR. The table shows about 280,000 clones, with nearly 90% occurring only once. Specimen: PBMCs or T cells enriched from blood (not recorded which). All receptors derive from a young woman with acute COVID-19.

The rearrangement uses TRBV19 and TRBJ2-7, with a weak D call TRBD2 (6 bases). The CDR3 extends over 14 amino acids. Germline V gene lookup returns CDR1 LNHDA and CDR2 SQIVND (reference sequence). The V end lost 4 bases, the J end lost 2 bases, and 12 bases lay between the germline ends. CDR3 in DNA: TGTGCCAGTAGTAAGTCGGGAGAGGCCTACGAGCAGTACTTC. Residues: CASSKSGEAYEQYF. Complete variable domain (other parts from reference TRBV19 and TRBJ2-7): DGGITQSPKYLFRKEGQNVTLSCEQNLNHDAMYWYRQDPGQGLRLIYYSQIVNDFQKGDIAEGYSVSREKKESFPLTVTSAQKNPTAFYLCASSKSGEAYEQYFGPGTRLTVT.

V is TRBV7-3 and J is TRBJ2-1, with 7 bases that match TRBD2. Trimming took 5 bases from V and 14 from J; bases not matched to a gene: 12. The CDR3 sequence is 13 residues long. Germline CDR1 reads SGHTA; CDR2 reads FQGTGA. The CDR3 region is CASSLERDAGKFF. The CDR3 nucleotides read TGTGCCAGCAGCCTAGAGCGGGACGCTGGGAAGTTCTTC.

CDR3 nucleotides: TGTGCCAGCAGCCCCCGGACTAGCGGGACTGAGCAGTTCTTC. It is translated as CASSPRTSGTEQFF. The chain uses TRBV11-2 and TRBJ2-1, with 12 bases aligning to TRBD2. The CDR3 has 14 residues. Germline assignment: CDR1 SGHAT and CDR2 FQNNGV. Germline trimming cut 5 bases from V and 9 bases from J; bases unmatched to any gene: 5.

The chain combines TRBV10-1 with TRBJ1-1; a possible D gene is TRBD1 (6 bases). The CDR3 has 14 amino acids. The V end lost 0 bases, the J end lost 4 bases, and 9 bases lay between the germline ends. The V gene's germline CDR1 is WNHNN and CDR2 SYGVQD (reference sequence). CDR3 loop: CASSESRGGTEAFF. The CDR3 nucleotides read TGCGCCAGCAGTGAGTCTAGAGGGGGCACTGAAGCTTTCTTT.

The rearrangement links TRBV4-1 to TRBJ2-7, with 9 positions matching TRBD1. Germline-derived CDR1 and CDR2 are MGHRA and YSYEKL. The CDR3 has 15 residues. Trimming took 3 bases from V and 3 from J; bases not matched to a gene: 6. The CDR3 DNA reads TGCGCCAGCAGCCACGGACAGGGGCCTCTCTACGAGCAGTACTTC. It translates to CASSHGQGPLYEQYF.

V and J are TRBV19 and TRBJ2-7, with D tentatively TRBD2 (6 bases). Per the germline V gene, CDR1 is LNHDA and CDR2 is SQIVND (reference sequence). V lost 11 bases, J lost 4 bases, and 21 bases lay in between. This CDR3 is built from 14 residues. CDR3 in amino acids: CASAPREGKYEQYF. The CDR3 nucleotides are TGTGCCTCCGCCCCGCGGGAAGGAAAGTACGAGCAGTACTTC.

This chain connects TRBV4-1 to TRBJ1-3; TRBD1 matches at 7 bases. Germline V gene data show CDR1 as MGHRA and CDR2 as YSYEKL. The ends lost 1 base at V and 0 bases at J; junction bases unmatched: 6. This CDR3 spans 17 amino acids. CDR3 region: CASSQAGQANSGNTIYF. The CDR3 nucleotides read TGCGCCAGCAGCCAAGCCGGACAGGCCAACTCTGGAAACACCATATATTTT.

This clone is a singleton in its sample. The V call is TRBV25-1, the J call TRBJ1-6, with D tentatively TRBD1 (5 bases). V was cut by 6 bases and J by 3 bases, with 6 bases left in between. This CDR3 contains 13 residues. The V gene's germline CDR1 is MGHDK and CDR2 SYGVNS. Here the CDR3 DNA reads TGTGCCAGCAGAGACAGCTATAATTCACCCCTCCACTTT. Protein sequence: CASRDSYNSPLHF.

This clone was observed a single time. The chain employs TRBV15 and TRBJ2-5; 14 positions agree with TRBD2. J was trimmed by 2 bases and V by 1 base; bases with no gene match: 3. This CDR3 spans 17 amino acids. Germline assignment: CDR1 LNHNV and CDR2 YYDKDF (reference sequence). As DNA, the CDR3 is TGTGCCACCAGCAGAGCCCGGACTAGCGGGAGGCAAGAGACCCAGTACTTC. This sequence encodes CATSRARTSGRQETQYF.

The rearrangement uses TRBV28 and TRBJ1-3; D is possibly TRBD1 (5 bases). The CDR3 consists of 15 residues. CDR1 is MDHEN, CDR2 SYDVKM, per germline. Trimming cost V 5 bases and J 0 bases, with 11 bases left between them. CDR3 in amino acids: CASSDQGYSGNTIYF. Here the CDR3 DNA reads TGTGCCAGCAGTGACCAGGGATACTCTGGAAACACCATATATTTT.

The gene calls are TRBV5-5 and TRBJ1-6; D may be TRBD1 (5 bases). CDR1 and CDR2 (germline): SGHKS, YYEKEE (reference sequence). The CDR3 spans 18 residues. V was clipped by 0 bases and J by 7 bases, with 20 bases between them. In DNA form, the CDR3 reads TGTGCCAGCAGCTTGGTAAGGGATACTCGGGACTCGAATTCACCCCTCCACTTT. It translates to CASSLVRDTRDSNSPLHF.

J is TRBJ2-1 and V is TRBV11-3; 7 bases fit TRBD2. The CDR3 spans 17 residues. Looked up from germline, CDR1 is SGHNT and CDR2 is YENEEA. J lost 0 bases, V lost 1 base, and 6 bases had no gene match. The CDR3 coding sequence is TGTGCCAGCAGCTTAGGGACCGGGACTAACTCCTACAATGAGCAGTTCTTC. Encoded protein: CASSLGTGTNSYNEQFF.

This chain joins TRBV10-3 and TRBJ2-1, with 10 nucleotides matching TRBD1. Germline trimming cut 6 bases from V and 2 bases from J; bases unmatched to any gene: 1. The germline gives CDR1 ENHRY, CDR2 SYGVKD. The CDR3 extends over 14 amino acids. CDR3 nucleotides: TGTGCCATCAGCGGACAGGGGGCCTACAATGAGCAGTTCTTC. This gives the protein CAISGQGAYNEQFF.

This chain connects TRBV5-4 to TRBJ1-1, with 9 bases identical to TRBD1. Germline V CDR1 and CDR2: SGHNT, YYREEE (reference sequence). The CDR3 totals 14 residues. J was trimmed by 4 bases and V by 2 bases; bases with no gene match: 3. The CDR3 is CASSLDRGSTEAFF. The CDR3 DNA follows: TGTGCCAGCAGCTTAGACAGGGGGAGCACTGAAGCTTTCTTT. Looking up the rest from reference TRBV5-4 and TRBJ1-1 gives the full variable domain: ETGVTQSPTHLIKTRGQQVTLRCSSQSGHNTVSWYQQALGQGPQFIFQYYREEENGRGNFPPRFSGLQFPNYSSELNVNALELDDSALYLCASSLDRGSTEAFFGQGTRLTVV.

This chain uses TRBV28 with TRBJ2-7, with 7 positions matching TRBD1. V dropped 7 bases and J dropped 5; count of bases not matched to a gene: 8. Looked up from germline, CDR1 is MDHEN and CDR2 is SYDVKM. This CDR3 spans 13 amino acids. The CDR3 protein is CASNRGFRDEQYF. CDR3 bases: TGTGCCAGCAACAGGGGTTTCAGGGACGAGCAGTACTTC.

V gene TRBV12-5 combines with J gene TRBJ2-1; 8 bases align to TRBD2. In germline, CDR1 is LGHNT, CDR2 FRNRAP. J gave up 5 bases and V 5 bases, and 8 bases lay outside the gene matches. The CDR3 contains 15 residues. The CDR3: CASGLGSGSHNEQFF. DNA of the CDR3: TGTGCTAGTGGTCTCGGAAGCGGGAGCCACAATGAGCAGTTCTTC. The whole variable domain, filled in from reference TRBV12-5 and TRBJ2-1, reads DARVTQTPRHKVTEMGQEVTMRCQPILGHNTVFWYRQTMMQGLELLAYFRNRAPLDDSGMPKDRFSAEMPDATLATLKIQPSEPRDSAVYFCASGLGSGSHNEQFFGPGTRLTVL.

The chain couples TRBV6-6 to TRBJ2-4, with 9 bases matching TRBD1. V shed 7 bases and J 6 bases; nucleotides not matched to a gene: 10. From germline, CDR1 is MNHNY and CDR2 SVGAGI (reference sequence). The CDR3 covers 15 residues. The CDR3 nucleotides read TGTGCCAGCATATCCGTTGGACAGGGGTTAAACATTCAGTACTTC. Translating it yields CASISVGQGLNIQYF.

This clone was detected only once. The V call is TRBV19, the J call TRBJ2-2; TRBD2 matches at 11 bases. Per the germline V gene, CDR1 is LNHDA and CDR2 is SQIVND (reference sequence). V was clipped by 11 bases and J by 7 bases; unmatched bases: 6. CDR3 length equals 13 residues. The CDR3 region has the DNA TGTGCCGCCAGGGGACTAGCGGTCGGGGAGCTGTTTTTT. Its translation is CAARGLAVGELFF.

The CDR3 bases are TGCAGCGTTGCCAGGGGGCCGGGAGATACGCAGTATTTT. It yields the protein CSVARGPGDTQYF. The genes are TRBV29-1 and TRBJ2-3; 8 nucleotides align to TRBD1. Trimming at V came to 4 bases and at J to 5 bases, leaving 5 bases not matched to a gene. The germline gives CDR1 SQVTM, CDR2 ANQGSEA. There are 13 residues in the CDR3.

J is TRBJ2-1 and V is TRBV3-1 (or the pseudogene TRBV3-2); 10 bases fit TRBD2. CDR1 is LGHDT and CDR2 is YNNKEL in the germline V gene (reference sequence). V shed 2 bases and J 9 bases; nucleotides not matched to a gene: 13. The CDR3 has 17 residues. The CDR3 spells CASSQPRTAGGQGEQFF. The CDR3 bases are TGTGCCAGCAGCCAACCCCGTACAGCGGGAGGGCAGGGTGAGCAGTTCTTC.

The chain is built from TRBV30 and TRBJ1-1; a possible D gene is TRBD1 (6 bases). The CDR3 contains 10 residues. From germline, CDR1 is GTSNPN and CDR2 SVGIG (reference sequence). V was cut by 7 bases and J by 13 bases, with 16 bases left in between. The CDR3 nucleotides read TGTGCCTTTAAGAGGGGGACCGGTTTCTTT. This gives the protein CAFKRGTGFF. The variable domain in full, with the rest retrieved from reference TRBV30 and TRBJ1-1, is SQTIHQWPATLVQPVGSPLSLECTVEGTSNPNLYWYRQAAGRGLQLLFYSVGIGQISSEVPQNLSASRPQDRQFILSSKKLLLSDSGFYLCAFKRGTGFFGQGTRLTVV.

This clone was detected only once. V is TRBV5-4 and J is TRBJ1-4; D gene unclear. The V end was cut by 5 bases, the J end by 3 bases, with 8 bases between. The CDR3 length is 13 residues. In germline, CDR1 is SGHNT, CDR2 YYREEE (reference sequence). The CDR3 bases are TGTGCCAGCAGGCGGGCACCTAATGAAAAACTGTTTTTT. Its protein is CASRRAPNEKLFF.

The chain uses TRBV5-6 and TRBJ2-1; weak D call: TRBD2 (6 bases). The V end was cut by 0 bases, the J end by 8 bases, with 12 bases between. The CDR3 runs to 14 residues. The germline gives CDR1 SGHDT, CDR2 YYEEEE. The CDR3, as DNA: TGTGCCAGCAGCTTGGCGGGAGCGTTGGATGAGCAGTTCTTC. It translates to CASSLAGALDEQFF.

This clone occurred once. CDR3 bases: TGCAGTGCTAGTCGGCCAGGGGCTAATCAGCCCCAGCATTTT. Translated: CSASRPGANQPQHF. This chain joins TRBV20-1 and TRBJ1-5; weak D call: TRBD1 (6 bases). Trimming pared 3 bases from V and 4 bases from J, leaving 13 bases between. Looked up from germline, CDR1 is DFQATT and CDR2 is SNEGSKA (reference sequence). The CDR3 is 14 residues long.

This clone occurred once. The chain combines TRBV6-5 with TRBJ1-5, with D unclear. Trimming removed 2 bases from V and 6 bases from J, with 14 bases in between. This CDR3 is 15 amino acids long. Germline V lookup: CDR1 MNHEY, CDR2 SVGAGI. The CDR3 region has the DNA TGTGCCAGCAGTTACGCAGGCGAGGGCCCTCAGCCCCAGCATTTT. This sequence encodes CASSYAGEGPQPQHF.

The chain uses TRBV7-8 and TRBJ1-1; D is unresolved. V dropped 5 bases and J dropped 3 bases, with 16 bases sitting between them. Germline values: CDR1 SGHVS, CDR2 FQNEAQ. The CDR3 runs to 15 residues. CDR3 amino acids: CASSILTLLDTEAFF. For the CDR3, the DNA is TGTGCCAGCAGCATCTTGACTCTGCTCGACACTGAAGCTTTCTTT.

This chain uses TRBV7-2 with TRBJ1-1, with no clear D. The CDR3 loop spans 18 amino acids. CDR1 is SGHTA and CDR2 is FQGNSA in the germline V gene. The V end was cut by 2 bases, the J end by 0 bases, with 19 bases between. CDR3 nucleotide sequence: TGTGCCAGCAGCTTACGGGGATCAGTATCACTATTGAACACTGAAGCTTTCTTT. Residues: CASSLRGSVSLLNTEAFF.

The chain combines TRBV19 with TRBJ1-2; TRBD1 matches 8 bases. The CDR3 length is 13 residues. Germline CDR1 reads LNHDA; CDR2 reads SQIVND (reference sequence). V trimming: 5 bases; J trimming: 2 bases; junction bases outside the gene matches: 1. CDR3 sequence reads: CASSWTGNYGYTF. DNA for the CDR3: TGTGCCAGTAGTTGGACAGGGAACTATGGCTACACCTTC.

The chain couples TRBV19 to TRBJ1-1; 8 nucleotides line up with TRBD1. CDR1 is LNHDA and CDR2 is SQIVND in the germline V gene (reference sequence). Germline trimming cut 5 bases from V and 6 bases from J; bases unmatched to any gene: 11. The length of the CDR3 is 15 residues. CDR3 residues: CASSLQGGIAAEAFF. The CDR3 region has the DNA TGTGCCAGTAGTCTACAGGGGGGGATCGCGGCTGAAGCTTTCTTT.

This chain links TRBV10-2 with TRBJ1-3; TRBD1 agrees at 7 bases. V lost 6 bases, J lost 2 bases, and 4 bases stayed unmatched. Germline CDR1 reads WSHSY; CDR2 reads SAAADI. The CDR3 totals 14 residues. This chain's CDR3 is CASSETGTGNTIYF. In DNA, the CDR3 is TGCGCCAGCAGCGAGACAGGGACTGGAAACACCATATATTTT.